These 8 T cell receptor beta chains were all obtained from the same sample, sequenced in a study of T cell responses to AZD1222 COVID-19 vaccine. Sequenced by immunoSEQ multiplex PCR; TCRdb stores in-frame clones only, minus some. Altogether 110,000 or so clones are present, 88% being singletons, with the ten largest covering less than 4%. Sequences were derived from peripheral blood, sampled 28 days after the second AZD1222 dose. These receptors were taken from an adult who received the AZD1222 COVID-19 vaccine.

The count of this clone is one. The rearrangement links TRBV3-1 (or the pseudogene TRBV3-2) to TRBJ1-1; D gene ambiguous. Germline V gene sequence: CDR1 LGHDT, CDR2 YNNKEL (reference sequence). The germline V and J ends were trimmed by 7 bases and 6 bases, with 9 bases remaining between them. The CDR3 is 11 residues long. In DNA, the CDR3 is TGTGCCAGCACAGGTGGATCTGAAGCTTTCTTT. This encodes CASTGGSEAFF.

This clone showed up just once. This chain links TRBV11-1 with TRBJ2-2; 7 nucleotides match TRBD1. V lost 4 bases, J lost 4 bases, and 9 bases stayed unmatched. CDR1 is SGHAT, CDR2 FQDESV, per germline (reference sequence). The CDR3 is 16 residues long. The CDR3 coding sequence is TGTGCCAGCAGCTCAAAGACAGGGCCCGTCACCGGGGAGCTGTTTTTT. Its translation is CASSSKTGPVTGELFF.

The chain joins TRBV11-2 to TRBJ2-4, with D perhaps TRBD1 (5 bases). Germline lookup yields CDR1 SGHAT and CDR2 FQNNGV. The CDR3 is made up of 15 amino acids. The V end lost 1 base, the J end lost 4 bases, and 11 bases lay between the germline ends. The CDR3 DNA reads as TGTGCCAGCAGCTTAGCACAGACAGCAAAAAACATTCAGTACTTC. Protein: CASSLAQTAKNIQYF.

The V gene is TRBV4-2, the J gene TRBJ1-5; D is perhaps TRBD1 (6 bases). The CDR3 loop spans 15 amino acids. Per the germline V gene, CDR1 is LGHNA and CDR2 is YNFKEQ. V shed 3 bases and J shed 0 bases, with 9 bases lying between them. CDR3: CASSQGQYSNQPQHF. Here the CDR3 DNA reads TGTGCCAGCAGCCAGGGACAATATAGCAATCAGCCCCAGCATTTT.

CDR3 loop: CASSSGSGTEAFF. For the CDR3, the DNA is TGTGCCAGCAGTTCCGGGAGTGGGACTGAAGCTTTCTTT. The rearrangement uses TRBV6-2 or TRBV6-3 and TRBJ1-1; D not certain. Germline lookup yields CDR1 MNHEY and CDR2 SVGEGT. V lost 4 bases, J lost 5 bases, and 11 bases lay in between. The CDR3 runs 13 residues.

The CDR3 region has the DNA TGTGCCAGCAGTTACAGGCCCCAGTTAGGCACTGAAGCTTTCTTT. Its protein is CASSYRPQLGTEAFF. The rearrangement joins TRBV6-2 or TRBV6-3 to TRBJ1-1; D is uncertain. CDR3 length equals 15 residues. CDR1 is MNHEY and CDR2 is SVGEGT in the germline V gene. V was trimmed by 2 bases and J by 4 bases, leaving 14 bases between them.

The chain couples TRBV6-5 to TRBJ2-1, with 11 positions matching TRBD2. Unmatched junction bases numbered 7, after V lost 3 bases and J lost 6 bases. The CDR3 consists of 16 residues. The germline gives CDR1 MNHEY, CDR2 SVGAGI. CDR3 bases: TGTGCCAGCAGTTATGGGGGACTAGCGGAGTTCAATGAGCAGTTCTTC. Protein: CASSYGGLAEFNEQFF.

The V and J genes are TRBV30 and TRBJ1-1; D is undetermined. V lost 7 bases to trimming and J lost 0 bases, with 9 bases between them. The CDR3 extends over 12 amino acids. CDR1 is GTSNPN, CDR2 SVGIG, per germline (reference sequence). This CDR3 reads CAFGRLNTEAFF. The CDR3 nucleotides read TGTGCCTTCGGACGGCTGAACACTGAAGCTTTCTTT.